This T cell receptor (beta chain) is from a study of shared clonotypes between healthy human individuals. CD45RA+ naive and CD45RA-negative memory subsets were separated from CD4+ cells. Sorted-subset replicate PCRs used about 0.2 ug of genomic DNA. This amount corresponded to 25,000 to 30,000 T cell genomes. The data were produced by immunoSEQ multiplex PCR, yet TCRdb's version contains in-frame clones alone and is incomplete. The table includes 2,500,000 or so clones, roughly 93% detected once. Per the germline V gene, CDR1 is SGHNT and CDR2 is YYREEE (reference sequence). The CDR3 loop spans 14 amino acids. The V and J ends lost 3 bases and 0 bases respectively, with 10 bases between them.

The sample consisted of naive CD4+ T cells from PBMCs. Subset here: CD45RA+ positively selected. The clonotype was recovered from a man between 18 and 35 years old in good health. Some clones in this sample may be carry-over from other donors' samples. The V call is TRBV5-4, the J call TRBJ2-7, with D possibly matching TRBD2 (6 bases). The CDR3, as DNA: TGTGCCAGCAGCTGGGACTTGTACTCCTACGAGCAGTACTTC. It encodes CASSWDLYSYEQYF.